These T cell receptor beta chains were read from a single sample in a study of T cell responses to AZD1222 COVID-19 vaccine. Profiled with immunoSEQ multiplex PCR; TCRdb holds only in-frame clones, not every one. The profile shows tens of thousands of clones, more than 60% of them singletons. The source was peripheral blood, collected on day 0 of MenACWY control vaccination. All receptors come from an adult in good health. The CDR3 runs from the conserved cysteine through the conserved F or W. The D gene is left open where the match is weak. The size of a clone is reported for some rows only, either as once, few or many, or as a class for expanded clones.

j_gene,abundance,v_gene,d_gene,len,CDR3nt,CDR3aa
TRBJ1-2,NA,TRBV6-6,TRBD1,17,TGTGCCAGCAGTCTCCGGGACAGGGAAACCCATCTTCGCGGCTACACCTTC,CASSLRDRETHLRGYTF
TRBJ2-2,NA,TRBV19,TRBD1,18,TGTGCCAGTAGTACTCCAAGGGACAGCCATATTAACACCGGGGAGCTGTTTTTT,CASSTPRDSHINTGELFF
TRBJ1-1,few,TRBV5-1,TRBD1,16,TGCGCCAGCAGCCCTGACAGGGGGTTTTCGAGAACTGAAGCTTTCTTT,CASSPDRGFSRTEAFF
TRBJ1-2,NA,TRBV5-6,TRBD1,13,TGTGCCAGCAGCCAAAGACAGGGGGATGGCTACACCTTC,CASSQRQGDGYTF
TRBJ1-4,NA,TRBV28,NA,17,TGTGCCAGCAGAAGTCGTCGGGACCCCGCAACTAATGAAAAACTGTTTTTT,CASRSRRDPATNEKLFF
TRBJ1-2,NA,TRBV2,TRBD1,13,TGTGCCAGCAAGGGACAGGCGGTCTATGGCTACACCTTC,CASKGQAVYGYTF
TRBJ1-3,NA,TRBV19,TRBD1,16,TGTGCCAGTAGCCTATGGGACAGGAGCTCTGGAAACACCATATATTTT,CASSLWDRSSGNTIYF
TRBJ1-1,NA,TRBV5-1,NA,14,TGCGCCAGCAGCTTTAAGGGACAGAACACTGAAGCTTTCTTT,CASSFKGQNTEAFF
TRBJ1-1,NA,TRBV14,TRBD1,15,TGTGCCAGCAGCGCACAGGGGCGCCCGGCCACTGAAGCTTTCTTT,CASSAQGRPATEAFF
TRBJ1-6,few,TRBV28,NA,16,TGTGCCAGCAGATCCCTCATCGGGACGGAAAATTCACCCCTCCACTTT,CASRSLIGTENSPLHF
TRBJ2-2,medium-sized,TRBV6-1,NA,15,TGTGCCAGCAGTGAAGGAAGCAGGGACACCGGGGAGCTGTTTTTT,CASSEGSRDTGELFF
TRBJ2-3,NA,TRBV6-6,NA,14,TGTGCCAGCAGTCCGGGGAGTAGCACAGATACGCAGTATTTT,CASSPGSSTDTQYF
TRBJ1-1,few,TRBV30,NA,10,TGTGCCTGGAAGAACACTGAAGCTTTCTTT,CAWKNTEAFF
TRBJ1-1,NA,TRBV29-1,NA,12,TGCAGCGCGAGGGACATAAACACTGAAGCTTTCTTT,CSARDINTEAFF
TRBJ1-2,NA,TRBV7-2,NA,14,TGTGCCAGCAGGCTGAGGTCCACAGGCGAAGGCTACACCTTC,CASRLRSTGEGYTF
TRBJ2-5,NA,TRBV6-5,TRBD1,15,TGTGCCAGCAGTCGTAAAAGACAGGGTAGGGAGACCCAGTACTTC,CASSRKRQGRETQYF
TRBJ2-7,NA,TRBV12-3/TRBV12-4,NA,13,TGTGCCAGCAGTTGGTCTCGGGGTGGCGAGCAGTACTTC,CASSWSRGGEQYF
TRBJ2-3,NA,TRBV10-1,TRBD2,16,TGCGCCAGCAGTGAGGACCCGGGAGGGCCTGGGGATACGCAGTATTTT,CASSEDPGGPGDTQYF
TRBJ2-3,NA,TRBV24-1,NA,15,TGTGCCACCAGTGACCGTGGACCAAACACAGATACGCAGTATTTT,CATSDRGPNTDTQYF
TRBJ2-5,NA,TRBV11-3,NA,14,TGTGCCAGCAGCTTAGAGGGCAGGCAAGAGACCCAGTACTTC,CASSLEGRQETQYF
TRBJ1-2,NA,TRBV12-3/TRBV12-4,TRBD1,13,TGTGCCAGCAGCGACAGGGACGGCTATGGCTACACCTTC,CASSDRDGYGYTF
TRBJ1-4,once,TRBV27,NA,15,TGTGCCAGCAGTTGGGGGGGGAGGACTAATGAAAAACTGTTTTTT,CASSWGGRTNEKLFF
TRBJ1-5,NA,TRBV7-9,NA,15,TGTGCCAGCAGCTATTCGGTTGAAGTAAATCAGCCCCAGCATTTT,CASSYSVEVNQPQHF
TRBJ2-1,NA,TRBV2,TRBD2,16,TGTGCCAGCAGGGGGATAGCGGGAGCCCAGGGGAATGAGCAGTTCTTC,CASRGIAGAQGNEQFF
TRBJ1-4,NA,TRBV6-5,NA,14,TGTGCCAGCAGTTACGGGGGGGAAAGAGAAAAACTGTTTTTT,CASSYGGEREKLFF
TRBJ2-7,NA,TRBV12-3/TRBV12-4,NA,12,TGTGCCAGCAGTTTCGGACCGCACGAGCAGTACTTC,CASSFGPHEQYF